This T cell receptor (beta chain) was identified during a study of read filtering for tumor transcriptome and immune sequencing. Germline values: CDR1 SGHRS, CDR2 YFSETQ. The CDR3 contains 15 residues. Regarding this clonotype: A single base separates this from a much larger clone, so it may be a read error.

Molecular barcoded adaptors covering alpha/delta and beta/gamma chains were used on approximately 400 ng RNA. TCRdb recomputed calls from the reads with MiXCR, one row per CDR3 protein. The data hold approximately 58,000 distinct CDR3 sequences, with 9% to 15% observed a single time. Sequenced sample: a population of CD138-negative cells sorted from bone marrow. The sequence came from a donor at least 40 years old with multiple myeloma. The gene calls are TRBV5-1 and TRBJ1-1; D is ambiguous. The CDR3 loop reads CASNLDPNGRTEAFF. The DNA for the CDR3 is TGCGCCAGCAACTTGGATCCTAACGGAAGAACTGAAGCTTTCTTT. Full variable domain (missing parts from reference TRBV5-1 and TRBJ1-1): KAGVTQTPRYLIKTRGQQVTLSCSPISGHRSVSWYQQTPGQGLQFLFEYFSETQRNKGNFPGRFSGRQFSNSRSEMNVSTLELGDSALYLCASNLDPNGRTEAFFGQGTRLTVV.